The next 7 T cell receptor beta chains were all read from a single sample in a study of blood T cell repertoires in COVID-19 (TCRdb year 2020). The library was generated by the immunoSEQ multiplex PCR assay. Sourced from immuneACCESS, this table was stored by TCRdb with only in-frame sequences that have V and J called. A share of the clones is absent; for the studies checked, an unresolved V gene accounts for under half, and the remainder has no known explanation. For this sample there are under 250,000 clones; 83% appear just once. About 3.6% of the sample is taken by the ten largest. The specimen was PBMCs or T cells enriched from blood (not recorded which). The receptors were gathered from a woman in her thirties or forties who had been exposed to COVID-19.

The chain joins TRBV7-3 to TRBJ2-1; 11 nucleotides match TRBD2. Germline CDR1 reads SGHTA; CDR2 reads FQGTGA. The CDR3 sequence is 15 residues long. Unmatched junction bases numbered 7, after V lost 5 bases and J lost 7 bases. The CDR3, as DNA: TGTGCCAGCAGCCCGGGGGGGACTAGCGGTAATGAGCAGTTCTTC. It translates to CASSPGGTSGNEQFF.

V is TRBV3-1 (or the pseudogene TRBV3-2) and J is TRBJ1-1, with TRBD1 identical over 7 bases. The CDR3 is 15 residues long. V trimming: 2 bases; J trimming: 4 bases; junction bases outside the gene matches: 7. Germline CDR1 LGHDT, CDR2 YNNKEL (reference sequence). CDR3 protein: CASSQSYPGGTEAFF. The DNA for the CDR3 is TGTGCCAGCAGCCAAAGCTATCCAGGGGGCACTGAAGCTTTCTTT.

The chain links TRBV7-9 to TRBJ2-1, with 9 positions matching TRBD2. Germline loops: CDR1 SEHNR, CDR2 FQNEAQ (reference sequence). Trimming cost V 2 bases and J 6 bases; bases outside gene matches: 8. The CDR3 is 16 amino acids. The CDR3 is CASSLPPSGAGNEQFF. The CDR3 DNA reads as TGTGCCAGCAGCTTACCCCCTAGCGGGGCGGGCAATGAGCAGTTCTTC. Full variable domain (rest looked up from reference TRBV7-9 and TRBJ2-1): DTGVSQNPRHKITKRGQNVTFRCDPISEHNRLYWYRQTLGQGPEFLTYFQNEAQLEKSRLLSDRFSAERPKGSFSTLEIQRTEQGDSAMYLCASSLPPSGAGNEQFFGPGTRLTVL.

The chain couples TRBV19 to TRBJ1-1, with 7 bases aligning to TRBD1. This CDR3 is built from 12 residues. Germline lookup yields CDR1 LNHDA and CDR2 SQIVND (reference sequence). V gave up 6 bases and J gave up 6 bases; unmatched junction bases: 4. Here the CDR3 reads CASRGQEAEAFF. The DNA of the CDR3 is TGTGCCAGTAGAGGACAGGAAGCTGAAGCTTTCTTT.

The chain has TRBV7-6 and TRBJ2-3, with 9 nucleotides matching TRBD1. With 2 bases clipped from V and 6 bases from J, the junction kept 6 bases outside the gene matches. The V gene's germline CDR1 is SGHVS and CDR2 FNYEAQ. The CDR3 contains 15 residues. The DNA of the CDR3 is TGTGCCAGCAGCTTAATGGACAGGGGTCCGGATACGCAGTATTTT. Protein sequence: CASSLMDRGPDTQYF.

The table lists this clone with a few counts. This chain's CDR3 is CASTGTGGDEQYF. In DNA, the CDR3 is TGCGCCAGCACTGGGACAGGGGGCGACGAGCAGTACTTC. The chain employs TRBV10-2 and TRBJ2-7; 12 bases map to TRBD1. The CDR3 runs to 13 residues. The J segment lost 5 bases and the V segment lost 7 bases, leaving 3 bases of the junction unmatched. Germline-derived CDR1 and CDR2 are WSHSY and SAAADI.

The table lists this clone with a count of one. The chain recombines TRBV5-1 with TRBJ2-7; D is perhaps TRBD2 (5 bases). The CDR3 runs to 15 residues. In germline, CDR1 is SGHRS, CDR2 YFSETQ. V lost 4 bases and J lost 0, with 14 bases in between. The CDR3 is CASSEGPNLSYEQYF. The CDR3 DNA is TGCGCCAGCAGCGAGGGCCCCAACCTCTCCTACGAGCAGTACTTC.